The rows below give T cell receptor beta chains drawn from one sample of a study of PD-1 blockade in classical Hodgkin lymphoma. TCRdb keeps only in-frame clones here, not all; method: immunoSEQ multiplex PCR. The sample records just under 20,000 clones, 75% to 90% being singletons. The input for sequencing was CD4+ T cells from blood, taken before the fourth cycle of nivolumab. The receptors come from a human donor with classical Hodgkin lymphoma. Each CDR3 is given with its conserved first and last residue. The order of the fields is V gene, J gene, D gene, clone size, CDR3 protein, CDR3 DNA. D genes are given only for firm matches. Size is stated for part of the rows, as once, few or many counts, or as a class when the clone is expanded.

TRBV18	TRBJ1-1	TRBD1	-	CASSPSGQGNTEAFF	TGTGCCAGCTCACCTTCCGGACAGGGGAACACTGAAGCTTTCTTT
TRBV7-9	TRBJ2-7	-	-	CASSPPSLSSYEQYF	TGTGCCAGCAGCCCCCCGAGTCTGTCCTCCTACGAGCAGTACTTC
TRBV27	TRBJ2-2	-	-	CASALGPGGYTGELFF	TGTGCCAGCGCCTTAGGGCCGGGGGGCTACACCGGGGAGCTGTTTTTT
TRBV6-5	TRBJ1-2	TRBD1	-	CASRHTSGGDYGYTF	TGTGCCAGCAGACATACATCAGGGGGCGACTATGGCTACACCTTC
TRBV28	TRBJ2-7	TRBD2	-	CASSFRGSGYEQYF	TGTGCCAGCAGTTTCCGGGGTAGCGGGTACGAGCAGTACTTC
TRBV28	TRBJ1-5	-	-	CASSLPRSWGGQPQHF	TGTGCCAGCAGTCTGCCTCGTTCCTGGGGGGGTCAGCCCCAGCATTTT
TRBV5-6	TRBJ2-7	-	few	CASSYPDRESEQYF	TGTGCCAGCAGCTACCCGGACCGGGAGAGCGAGCAGTACTTC
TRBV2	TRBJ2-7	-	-	CASSEWRAYEQYF	TGTGCCAGCAGTGAGTGGAGGGCCTACGAGCAGTACTTC
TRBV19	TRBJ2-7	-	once	CASSITAGQPREQYF	TGTGCCAGTAGTATTACCGCGGGACAGCCTCGCGAGCAGTACTTC
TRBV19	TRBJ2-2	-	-	CASSQPLGLNTGELFF	TGTGCCAGTAGTCAACCTTTAGGGCTCAACACCGGGGAGCTGTTTTTT
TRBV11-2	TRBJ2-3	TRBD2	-	CASSSSAGGTDTQYF	TGTGCCAGCAGCTCCTCAGCGGGAGGAACAGATACGCAGTATTTT
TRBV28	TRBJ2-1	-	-	CGSDKAGSYNEQFF	TGTGGCTCTGATAAGGCAGGCTCCTACAATGAGCAGTTCTTC
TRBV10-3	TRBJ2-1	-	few	CAIKDDAYNEQFF	TGTGCCATCAAAGACGACGCCTACAATGAGCAGTTCTTC
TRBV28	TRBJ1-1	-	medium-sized	CASSPSGFAEAFF	TGTGCCAGCAGTCCCTCAGGGTTCGCTGAAGCTTTCTTT
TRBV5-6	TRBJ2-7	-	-	CASSLGAALRQYF	TGTGCCAGCAGCTTGGGGGCGGCCTTGAGGCAGTACTTC
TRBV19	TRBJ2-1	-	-	CASSINTLGSNEQFF	TGTGCCAGTAGTATAAATACTTTAGGCAGCAATGAGCAGTTCTTC
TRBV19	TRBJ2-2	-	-	CASSIGDLNTGELFF	TGTGCCAGTAGTATAGGAGATCTGAACACCGGGGAGCTGTTTTTT
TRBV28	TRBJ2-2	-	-	CASSLTGSYHTGELFF	TGTGCCAGCAGTTTGACCGGGTCCTATCACACCGGGGAGCTGTTTTTT
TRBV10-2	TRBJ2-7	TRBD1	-	CASSIRQGQLGEQYF	TGCGCCAGCAGTATCCGACAGGGACAGTTAGGCGAGCAGTACTTC
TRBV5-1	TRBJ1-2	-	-	CASSYDVGYGYTF	TGCGCCAGCAGCTACGATGTAGGCTATGGCTACACCTTC
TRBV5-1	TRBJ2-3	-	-	CASSLAFTDTQYF	TGCGCCAGCAGCTTGGCCTTCACAGATACGCAGTATTTT
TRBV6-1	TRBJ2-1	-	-	CASSDPGVYLDEQFF	TGTGCCAGCAGTGACCCAGGGGTATACTTGGATGAGCAGTTCTTC
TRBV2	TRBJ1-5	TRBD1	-	CASSNTGGSNQPQHF	TGTGCCAGCAGCAACACAGGGGGCTCTAATCAGCCCCAGCATTTT
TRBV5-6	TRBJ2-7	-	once	CASSLTGETYEQYF	TGTGCCAGCAGCTTAACGGGCGAAACCTACGAGCAGTACTTC
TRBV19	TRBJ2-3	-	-	CASSPSRSTDTQYF	TGTGCCAGTAGTCCATCAAGGAGCACAGATACGCAGTATTTT
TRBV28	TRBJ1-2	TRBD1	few	CASSQTGGHGYTF	TGTGCCAGCAGTCAAACAGGGGGTCATGGCTACACCTTC
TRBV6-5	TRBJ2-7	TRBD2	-	CASSQLLREGEQYF	TGTGCCAGCAGCCAACTCTTGCGGGAGGGCGAGCAGTACTTC
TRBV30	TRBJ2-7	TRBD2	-	CAWSPTLSGASYEQYF	TGTGCCTGGAGTCCTACTCTCAGCGGGGCCTCCTACGAGCAGTACTTC
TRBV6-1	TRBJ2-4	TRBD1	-	CASTNTGAIQYF	TGTGCCAGCACTAACACAGGGGCCATTCAGTACTTC
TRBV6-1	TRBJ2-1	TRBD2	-	CASSEIPGSGSTFF	TGTGCCAGCAGTGAGATTCCGGGTAGCGGGAGTACGTTCTTC
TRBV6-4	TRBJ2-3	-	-	CASSDEEGDTQYF	TGTGCCAGCAGTGACGAAGAGGGAGATACGCAGTATTTT
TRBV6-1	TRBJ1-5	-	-	CASSEGIGNQPQHF	TGTGCCAGCAGTGAGGGAATTGGCAATCAGCCCCAGCATTTT
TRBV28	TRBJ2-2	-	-	CASSFIGAGAGELFF	TGTGCCAGCAGTTTTATAGGCGCGGGCGCCGGGGAGCTGTTTTTT
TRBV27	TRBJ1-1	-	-	CASSWGPGRGFGEAFF	TGTGCCAGCAGTTGGGGACCGGGACGGGGCTTTGGGGAAGCTTTCTTT
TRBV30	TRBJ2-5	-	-	CAWSVGETQYF	TGTGCCTGGAGTGTCGGAGAGACCCAGTACTTC
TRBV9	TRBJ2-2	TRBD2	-	CASRGTSGGNTGELFF	TGTGCCAGCAGGGGTACTAGCGGGGGCAACACCGGGGAGCTGTTTTTT
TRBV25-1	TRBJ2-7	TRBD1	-	CASSRQGAYEQYF	TGTGCCAGCAGTAGACAGGGGGCCTACGAGCAGTACTTC
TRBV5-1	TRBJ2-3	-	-	CASSLRQTDTQYF	TGCGCCAGCAGCCTCCGACAAACGGATACGCAGTATTTT
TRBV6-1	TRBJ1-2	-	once	CASSEVGGYTF	TGTGCCAGCAGTGAAGTCGGCGGCTACACCTTC
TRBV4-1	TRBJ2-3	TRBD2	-	CASSQDWGGRANTDTQYF	TGCGCCAGCAGCCAAGATTGGGGCGGGAGGGCCAACACAGATACGCAGTATTTT
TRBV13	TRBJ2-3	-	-	CASSLMPKDTQYF	TGTGCCAGCAGCTTAATGCCGAAAGATACGCAGTATTTT
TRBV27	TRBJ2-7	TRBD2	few	CASSSPGLATYEQYF	TGTGCCAGCAGTTCCCCGGGACTAGCGACCTACGAGCAGTACTTC
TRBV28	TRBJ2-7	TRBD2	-	CASQRVAGGISYEQYF	TGTGCCAGCCAAAGAGTAGCGGGCGGAATCTCCTACGAGCAGTACTTC
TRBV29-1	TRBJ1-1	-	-	CSVGIGTESSTEAFF	TGCAGCGTTGGGATAGGGACGGAGTCTAGCACTGAAGCTTTCTTT
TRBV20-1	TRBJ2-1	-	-	CSAFHISEQFF	TGCAGTGCTTTCCACATTAGTGAGCAGTTCTTC
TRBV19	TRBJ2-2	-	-	CASSIVGGESGELFF	TGTGCCAGTAGTATAGTTGGGGGAGAGTCCGGGGAGCTGTTTTTT
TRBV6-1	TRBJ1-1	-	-	CASRQVFAFF	TGTGCCAGCAGACAGGTTTTCGCTTTCTTT
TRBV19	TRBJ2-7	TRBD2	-	CASSLGTSGPDNYEQYF	TGTGCCAGTAGCCTCGGGACTAGCGGACCAGACAACTACGAGCAGTACTTC
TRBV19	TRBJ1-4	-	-	CASSMVTTNEKLFF	TGTGCCAGTAGTATGGTTACAACTAATGAAAAACTGTTTTTT
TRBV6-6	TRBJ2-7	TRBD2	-	CASSYSLAGTTYEQYF	TGTGCCAGCAGTTACTCTCTAGCGGGGACCACCTACGAGCAGTACTTC
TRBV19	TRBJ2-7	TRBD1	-	CASSIDGTGEGEQYF	TGTGCCAGTAGTATAGATGGGACAGGAGAGGGAGAGCAGTACTTC